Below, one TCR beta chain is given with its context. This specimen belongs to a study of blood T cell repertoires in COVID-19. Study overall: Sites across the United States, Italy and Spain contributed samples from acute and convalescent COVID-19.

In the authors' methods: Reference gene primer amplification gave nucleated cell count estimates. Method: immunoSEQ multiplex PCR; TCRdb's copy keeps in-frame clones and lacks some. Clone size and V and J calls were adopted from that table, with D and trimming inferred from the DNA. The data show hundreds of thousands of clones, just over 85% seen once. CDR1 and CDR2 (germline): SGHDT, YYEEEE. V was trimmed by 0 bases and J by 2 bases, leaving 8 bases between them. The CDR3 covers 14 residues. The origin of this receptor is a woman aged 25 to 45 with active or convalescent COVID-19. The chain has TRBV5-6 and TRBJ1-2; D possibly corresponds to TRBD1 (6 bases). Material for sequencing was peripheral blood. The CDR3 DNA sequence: TGTGCCAGCAGCTTGGCAGGGGTCAACTATGGCTACACCTTC. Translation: CASSLAGVNYGYTF.